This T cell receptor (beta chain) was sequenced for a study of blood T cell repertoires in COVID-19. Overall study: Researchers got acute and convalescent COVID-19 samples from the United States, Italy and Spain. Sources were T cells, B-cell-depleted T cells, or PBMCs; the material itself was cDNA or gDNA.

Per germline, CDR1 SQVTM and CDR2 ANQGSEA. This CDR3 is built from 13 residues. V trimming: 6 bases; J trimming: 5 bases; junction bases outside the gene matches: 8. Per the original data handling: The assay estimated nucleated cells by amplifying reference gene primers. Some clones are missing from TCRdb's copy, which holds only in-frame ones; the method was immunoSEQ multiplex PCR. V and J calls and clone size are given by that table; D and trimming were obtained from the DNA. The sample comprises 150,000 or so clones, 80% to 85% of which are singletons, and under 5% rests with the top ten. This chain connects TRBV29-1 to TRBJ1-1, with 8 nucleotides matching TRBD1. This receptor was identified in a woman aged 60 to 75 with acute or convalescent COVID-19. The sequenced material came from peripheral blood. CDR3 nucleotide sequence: TGCAGCGTAAGCAGGGGGCGAGGGACTGAAGCTTTCTTT. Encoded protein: CSVSRGRGTEAFF.